The 28 T cell receptor beta chains below were found in one sample sequenced in a study of T cells expressing NK-cell markers. No DNA is given; TCRdb re-called the 5' RACE reads and lists each CDR3 protein once. This sample's table reports about 300,000 distinct CDR3 sequences. The sequenced material came from blood T cells: a sorted CD56 or NKG2C T cell subset, CD4+ or CD8+ T cells, or bulk PBMC T cells (not recorded which). The source of these receptors is a woman between 18 and 70 years old in good health.

The chain employs TRBV10-3 and TRBJ2-5; the TCRdb D gene call, TRBD2, has no DNA to confirm it. Germline V gene lookup returns CDR1 ENHRY and CDR2 SYGVKD. The CDR3 sequence is 14 residues long. The CDR3 spells CAIRPDYGAETQYF.

V gene TRBV20-1 combines with J gene TRBJ2-5; there is no DNA to check the TCRdb D call of TRBD1. CDR1 and CDR2 (germline): DFQATT, SNEGSKA (reference sequence). The CDR3 runs to 12 residues. The CDR3 sequence is CTTGGGVETQYF.

The chain links TRBV12-3 or TRBV12-4 to TRBJ2-3; absent DNA, TCRdb's TRBD2 call cannot be checked. This CDR3 is built from 15 residues. CDR3 amino acids: CASSPQSGVTDTQYF.

The rearrangement links TRBV7-2 to TRBJ2-5; there is no DNA to check the TCRdb D call of TRBD1. The germline gives CDR1 SGHTA, CDR2 FQGNSA. The CDR3 runs to 15 residues. CDR3 sequence: CASSFLGTVGETQYF.

V usage is TRBV12-3 or TRBV12-4 and J usage is TRBJ2-3; TCRdb calls TRBD2, which cannot be checked without DNA. There are 12 residues in the CDR3. The CDR3 sequence is CASLGPTDTQYF.

The CDR3 reads CASSEGGTGYLAFF. V gene TRBV2 combines with J gene TRBJ1-1; without DNA, the TCRdb call of TRBD1 cannot be checked. The CDR3 spans 14 residues. From germline, CDR1 is SNHLY and CDR2 FYNNEI.

J is TRBJ2-7 and V is TRBV19; the TRBD1 assignment by TCRdb is unverifiable without DNA. Germline assignment: CDR1 LNHDA and CDR2 SQIVND (reference sequence). The CDR3 contains 14 residues. CDR3 sequence reads: CASSTFTGSYEQYF. Based on the CDR3 plus reference TRBV19 and TRBJ2-7, the full variable domain is DGGITQSPKYLFRKEGQNVTLSCEQNLNHDAMYWYRQDPGQGLRLIYYSQIVNDFQKGDIAEGYSVSREKKESFPLTVTSAQKNPTAFYLCASSTFTGSYEQYFGPGTRLTVT.

The V and J genes are TRBV15 and TRBJ1-2. The germline CDR1 and CDR2 sequences are LNHNV and YYDKDF (reference sequence). The CDR3 covers 15 residues. This CDR3 is CATSRHSDSNYGYTF. The complete variable domain, with remaining parts taken from reference TRBV15 and TRBJ1-2, reads DAMVIQNPRYQVTQFGKPVTLSCSQTLNHNVMYWYQQKSSQAPKLLFHYYDKDFNNEADTPDNFQSRRPNTSFCFLDIRSPGLGDTAMYLCATSRHSDSNYGYTFGSGTRLTVV.

This chain connects TRBV28 to TRBJ2-7; the D call of TRBD2 rests on TCRdb alone, since no DNA is present to check it. Germline assignment: CDR1 MDHEN and CDR2 SYDVKM. This CDR3 has 15 amino acids. The CDR3: CASSPTSDGGYEQYF.

The rearrangement links TRBV12-3 or TRBV12-4 to TRBJ2-5; TCRdb lists TRBD1, though no DNA is available to test this call. The CDR3 contains 14 residues. The CDR3 loop is CASSYPPTQETQYF.

This chain connects TRBV12-2 to TRBJ2-3; the D call of TRBD2 rests on TCRdb alone, since no DNA is present to check it. TRBV12-2 is an annotated pseudogene. This CDR3 is 17 amino acids long. CDR3: CASRLDHLREGEDTQYF.

This rearrangement joins TRBV21-1 to TRBJ1-6; TCRdb calls TRBD1, which cannot be checked without DNA. TRBV21-1 is reported as a pseudogene. The CDR3 is made up of 13 amino acids. The CDR3 region is CASSNEDSPCSHF.

The chain employs TRBV11-1 and TRBJ2-2; TCRdb indicates TRBD2, and absent DNA this call remains unverified. Germline loops: CDR1 SGHAT, CDR2 FQDESV (reference sequence). This CDR3 contains 18 residues. The CDR3 sequence: CASRPVGLAGVPTGELFF.

The V call is TRBV7-8, the J call TRBJ2-2; TCRdb picks TRBD1, but there is no DNA to check that call. The CDR3 has 15 residues. In germline, CDR1 is SGHVS, CDR2 FQNEAQ. This CDR3 is CASSTDRTTTGELFF.

The chain carries TRBV20-1 and TRBJ2-5; the TCRdb call, TRBD1, lacks DNA for checking. CDR1 and CDR2 (germline): DFQATT, SNEGSKA (reference sequence). The CDR3 has 15 amino acids. CDR3 region: CSATKTGYLQETQYF.

This chain uses TRBV7-9 with TRBJ1-1; TCRdb's D gene call, TRBD1, goes unchecked for lack of DNA. The CDR3 has 14 residues. Per germline, CDR1 SEHNR and CDR2 FQNEAQ (reference sequence). CDR3 region: CASSQRTGGTEAFF.

J is TRBJ2-1 and V is TRBV4-2; TCRdb calls TRBD2, which cannot be checked without DNA. The CDR3 totals 19 residues. Germline CDR1 reads LGHNA; CDR2 reads YNFKEQ. CDR3 sequence reads: CASSQVLTGTSGSGNEQFF.

The chain has TRBV20-1 and TRBJ1-1. This CDR3 contains 14 residues. The germline gives CDR1 DFQATT, CDR2 SNEGSKA (reference sequence). CDR3 sequence reads: CSAKDLIGGNEAFF.

The rearrangement uses TRBV11-2 and TRBJ2-3. Germline CDR1 and CDR2: SGHAT and FQNNGV. The CDR3 is 16 residues long. This chain's CDR3 is CASSLESVRSTDTQYF.

The chain uses TRBV20-1 and TRBJ2-7; TCRdb proposes TRBD2, but this gene call is untestable without DNA. The CDR3 is 13 amino acids. The germline CDR1 and CDR2 sequences are DFQATT and SNEGSKA (reference sequence). The chain's CDR3 is CSATPSGSYEQYF.

This chain uses TRBV7-6 with TRBJ1-4; the D call of TRBD1 rests on TCRdb alone, since no DNA is present to check it. The V gene's germline CDR1 is SGHVS and CDR2 FNYEAQ. The CDR3 contains 17 residues. The CDR3 is CASSLVPPGQGNEKLFF.

The chain is built from TRBV20-1 and TRBJ1-1. This CDR3 is 14 amino acids long. Germline lookup yields CDR1 DFQATT and CDR2 SNEGSKA (reference sequence). CDR3: CSARVGTAGTEAFF.

The chain recombines TRBV7-6 with TRBJ2-1; TCRdb's D call, TRBD1, is unchecked because there is no DNA. Germline assignment: CDR1 SGHVS and CDR2 FNYEAQ. The CDR3 spans 15 residues. CDR3 residues: CASSLGRFEDNEQFF. Supplemented by reference TRBV7-6 and TRBJ2-1, the full variable domain reads GAGVSQSPRYKVTKRGQDVALRCDPISGHVSLYWYRQALGQGPEFLTYFNYEAQQDKSGLPNDRFSAERPEGSISTLTIQRTEQRDSAMYRCASSLGRFEDNEQFFGPGTRLTVL.

The V call is TRBV5-1, the J call TRBJ2-1. In germline, CDR1 is SGHRS, CDR2 YFSETQ. This CDR3 contains 13 residues. The CDR3 is CASSLPEYNEQFF.

The chain has TRBV5-1 and TRBJ2-3; there is no DNA to check the TCRdb D call of TRBD2. Per germline, CDR1 SGHRS and CDR2 YFSETQ. The CDR3 length is 15 residues. The CDR3 sequence: CASSRERGSTDTQYF.

The genes are TRBV2 and TRBJ2-7; TCRdb outputs TRBD1, but without DNA this stays unchecked. Germline V gene lookup returns CDR1 SNHLY and CDR2 FYNNEI. CDR3 length equals 14 residues. CDR3 protein: CASRGRGTSYEQYF. The full variable domain, its missing parts supplied by reference TRBV2 and TRBJ2-7, is EPEVTQTPSHQVTQMGQEVILRCVPISNHLYFYWYRQILGQKVEFLVSFYNNEISEKSEIFDDQFSVERPDGSNFTLKIRSTKLEDSAMYFCASRGRGTSYEQYFGPGTRLTVT.

The rearrangement links TRBV5-1 to TRBJ1-1. This CDR3 comprises 14 residues. The germline V gene encodes CDR1 SGHRS and CDR2 YFSETQ. The CDR3 reads CASSSLGPNTEAFF.

The chain recombines TRBV7-2 with TRBJ2-2; the TCRdb D gene call, TRBD1, has no DNA to confirm it. Germline lookup yields CDR1 SGHTA and CDR2 FQGNSA. The CDR3 loop spans 15 amino acids. CDR3 residues: CASSTRGTNTGELFF.